This is a list of T cell receptor beta chains from one sample in a study of CD8+CD57+ T cells in acquired aplastic anemia. TCRdb re-analysed the reads in MiXCR, keeping a single row per CDR3 protein. The sample has approximately 98,000 distinct CDR3 sequences, 55% to 80% seen once. The sequenced material came from sorted CD4+, CD8+, or CD8+CD57+ T cells (not recorded which) from PBMCs. The receptors here all came from a human donor with aplastic anemia. Both conserved end residues are part of each CDR3. D genes are given only for firm matches. Some rows mark clone size as missing; the rest say once, few, many or name a class of expanded clone.

clone_size,v_call,j_call,d_call,cdr3_nt,cdr3_aa
few,TRBV29-1,TRBJ1-1,TRBD1,TGCAGCGTCGCCAGGACAGGAGGTACTGAAGCTTTCTTT,CSVARTGGTEAFF
once,TRBV10-3,TRBJ2-1,.,TGTGCCATCAGTGGAGGCCAGGGATTATACAATGAGCAGTTCTTC,CAISGGQGLYNEQFF
few,TRBV24-1,TRBJ1-2,.,TGTGCCACCAGTGATCCGCAGGGGAAGGGCTACACCTTC,CATSDPQGKGYTF
.,TRBV24-1,TRBJ2-7,TRBD1,TGTGCCACCAGCGATTCCCGACAGGGGGGCTACGAGCAGTACTTC,CATSDSRQGGYEQYF
.,TRBV7-2,TRBJ1-2,.,TGTGCCAGCAGGGGGCAGGGGCAGGGGTCCTATGGCTACACCTTC,CASRGQGQGSYGYTF
.,TRBV20-1,TRBJ2-7,.,TGCAGTGCTACCCCACAGGGAAACGAGCAGTACTTC,CSATPQGNEQYF
.,TRBV12-3/TRBV12-4,TRBJ2-7,.,TGTGCCAGCAGTATAGGGGGATGGGCCTACGAGCAGTACTTC,CASSIGGWAYEQYF
.,TRBV13,TRBJ2-7,.,TGTGCCAGCAGGGACGGCTCCTACGAGCAGTACTTC,CASRDGSYEQYF
few,TRBV12-3/TRBV12-4,TRBJ2-6,.,TGTGCCAGCAGGGGATCTGGGGCCAACGTCCTGACTTTC,CASRGSGANVLTF
.,TRBV7-6,TRBJ2-1,.,TGTGCCAGCAGTGAGGGAAATGAGCAGTTCTTC,CASSEGNEQFF
few,TRBV29-1,TRBJ2-1,.,TGCAGCGTTGAACGGGGTAGGTTAGGCAATGAGCAGTTCTTC,CSVERGRLGNEQFF
.,TRBV7-3,TRBJ2-5,TRBD2,TGTGCCAGCAGCTTAACTGCGGGAGGCCAAGAGACCCAGTACTTC,CASSLTAGGQETQYF
.,TRBV7-6,TRBJ2-7,TRBD1,TGTGCCAGCAGCTTAGCTACAGGGGTCTACGAGCAGTACTTC,CASSLATGVYEQYF
few,TRBV10-3,TRBJ1-6,.,TGTGCCATCAGTGAGTCGACCCCACGTGGCTATAATTCACCCCTCCACTTT,CAISESTPRGYNSPLHF
many,TRBV6-2/TRBV6-3,TRBJ1-2,.,TGTGCCAGCAGTTACCTCCCGGAGGGACGGATCTATGGCTACACCTTC,CASSYLPEGRIYGYTF
few,TRBV19,TRBJ1-2,.,TGTGCCAGTAGGGGCCCTGGCTACACCTTC,CASRGPGYTF
.,TRBV24-1,TRBJ2-7,.,TGTGCCACTCGTGGGCCCAACTCCTACGAGCAGTACTTC,CATRGPNSYEQYF
once,TRBV2,TRBJ1-6,.,TGTGCCAGCACCCTCCAGGGAAGTAATTCACCCCTCCACTTT,CASTLQGSNSPLHF
.,TRBV10-3,TRBJ2-7,TRBD2,TGTGCCATCGGCCGGGGCGGGAGCCCCTACGAGCAGTACTTC,CAIGRGGSPYEQYF
.,TRBV20-1,TRBJ1-5,.,TGCAGTGCTAGAGTGGGCAGTGGGTCGCAATCAGCCCAGCATTTT,CSARVGSGSQSAQHF
once,TRBV5-1,TRBJ2-3,TRBD2,TGCGCCAGCAGCAAGAAACTAGCGGGAGGGACAGATACGCAGTATTTT,CASSKKLAGGTDTQYF
.,TRBV29-1,TRBJ1-2,.,TGCAGCGTTGAAGTTACAGCTTTCTATGGCTACACCTTC,CSVEVTAFYGYTF
.,TRBV11-2,TRBJ1-1,.,TGTGCCAGCAGCTTAGTAGACAGGCCCCGCGTGAACACTGAAGCTTTCTTT,CASSLVDRPRVNTEAFF
.,TRBV19,TRBJ2-7,TRBD1,TGTGCCAGTAGGGGACAGGGAATCTACGAGCAGTACTTC,CASRGQGIYEQYF
.,TRBV10-3,TRBJ2-5,TRBD1,TGTGCCATCAGTCCGGGACAGAACCTAGAGACCCAGTACTTC,CAISPGQNLETQYF
few,TRBV24-1,TRBJ2-1,.,TGTGCCACCAGTGATTTAGCGGCTGACTCCTACAATGAGCAGTTCTTC,CATSDLAADSYNEQFF
.,TRBV10-3,TRBJ2-3,.,TGTGCCATCGGAAGCGAGGCTAGCACAGATACGCGGTATTTT,CAIGSEASTDTRYF
.,TRBV19,TRBJ2-2,TRBD1,TGTGCCAGTAGTCAAGGGACAGGGTCCGGGGAGCTGTTTTTT,CASSQGTGSGELFF
.,TRBV25-1,TRBJ1-6,.,TGTGCCAGCAGTGAGGGTGGAGCAAGGATCCACTTT,CASSEGGARIHF
.,TRBV2,TRBJ1-6,.,TGTGCCAGCATCACTTGGGGGCGAACTAATTCACCCCTCCACTTT,CASITWGRTNSPLHF
.,TRBV24-1,TRBJ1-2,TRBD1,TGTGCCACCAGTGATGGGACAGGCTATGGCTACACCTTC,CATSDGTGYGYTF
many,TRBV6-1,TRBJ1-5,.,TGTGCCAGCAGTGATTGGGGAGCCCCCAATCAGCCCCAGCATTTT,CASSDWGAPNQPQHF
.,TRBV20-1,TRBJ1-1,.,TGCAGTGCTAGAGATAACGAGGCACGAAGGAACACTGAAGCTTTCTTT,CSARDNEARRNTEAFF
.,TRBV5-1,TRBJ2-7,.,TGCGCCAGCAGCGGACGGGGGTTTCACGAGCAGTACTTC,CASSGRGFHEQYF
few,TRBV20-1,TRBJ1-1,.,TGCAGTGCTAGGGGTCAAGTAGGGGACCTCACTGAAGCTTTCTTT,CSARGQVGDLTEAFF
.,TRBV2,TRBJ1-6,.,TGTGCCAGCACCGGCCGTCCGGATGATAATTCACCCCTCCTCTTT,CASTGRPDDNSPLLF
.,TRBV2,TRBJ2-3,TRBD2,TGTGCCAGCAGGGCTAGCGGGAGAGGTACGCAGTATTTT,CASRASGRGTQYF
.,TRBV25-1,TRBJ1-3,.,TGTGCCAGCAGGTCAGGTACTGGAAACACCATATATTTT,CASRSGTGNTIYF